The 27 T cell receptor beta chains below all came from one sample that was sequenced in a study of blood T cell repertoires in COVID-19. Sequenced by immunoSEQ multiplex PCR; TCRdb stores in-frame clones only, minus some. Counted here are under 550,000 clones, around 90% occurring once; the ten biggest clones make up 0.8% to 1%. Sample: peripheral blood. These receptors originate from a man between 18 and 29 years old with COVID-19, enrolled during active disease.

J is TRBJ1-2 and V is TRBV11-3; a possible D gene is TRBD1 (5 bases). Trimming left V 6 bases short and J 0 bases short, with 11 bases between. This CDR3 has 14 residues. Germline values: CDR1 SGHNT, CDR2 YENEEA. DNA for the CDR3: TGTGCCAGCAGTCGGACATTGTCTAACTATGGCTACACCTTC. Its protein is CASSRTLSNYGYTF.

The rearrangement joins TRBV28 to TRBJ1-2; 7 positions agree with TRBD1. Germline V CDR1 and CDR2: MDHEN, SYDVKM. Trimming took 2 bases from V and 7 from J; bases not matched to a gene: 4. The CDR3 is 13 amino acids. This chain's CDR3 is CASSLNRGAGYTF. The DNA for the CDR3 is TGTGCCAGCAGTTTAAACAGGGGAGCTGGCTACACCTTC.

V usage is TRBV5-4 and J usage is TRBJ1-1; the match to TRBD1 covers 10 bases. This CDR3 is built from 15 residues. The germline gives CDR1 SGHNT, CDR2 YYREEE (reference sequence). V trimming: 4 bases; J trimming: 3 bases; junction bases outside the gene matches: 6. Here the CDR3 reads CASSARQGADTEAFF. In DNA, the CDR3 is TGTGCCAGCAGCGCGAGACAGGGGGCCGACACTGAAGCTTTCTTT.

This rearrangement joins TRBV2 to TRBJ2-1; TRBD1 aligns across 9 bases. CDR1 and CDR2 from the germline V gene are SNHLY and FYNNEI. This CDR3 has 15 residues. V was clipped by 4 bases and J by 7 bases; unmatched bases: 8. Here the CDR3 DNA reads TGTGCCAGCAGTGCTACGGACAGGGGCGTTAATGAGCAGTTCTTC. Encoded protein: CASSATDRGVNEQFF. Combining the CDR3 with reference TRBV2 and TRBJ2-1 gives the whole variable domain EPEVTQTPSHQVTQMGQEVILRCVPISNHLYFYWYRQILGQKVEFLVSFYNNEISEKSEIFDDQFSVERPDGSNFTLKIRSTKLEDSAMYFCASSATDRGVNEQFFGPGTRLTVL.

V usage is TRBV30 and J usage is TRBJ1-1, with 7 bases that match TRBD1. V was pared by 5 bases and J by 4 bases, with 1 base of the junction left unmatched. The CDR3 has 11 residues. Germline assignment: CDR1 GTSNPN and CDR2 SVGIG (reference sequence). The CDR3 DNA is TGTGCCTGGGCAGGGGGCACTGAAGCTTTCTTT. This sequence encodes CAWAGGTEAFF. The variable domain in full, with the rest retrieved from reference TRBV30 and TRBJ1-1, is SQTIHQWPATLVQPVGSPLSLECTVEGTSNPNLYWYRQAAGRGLQLLFYSVGIGQISSEVPQNLSASRPQDRQFILSSKKLLLSDSGFYLCAWAGGTEAFFGQGTRLTVV.

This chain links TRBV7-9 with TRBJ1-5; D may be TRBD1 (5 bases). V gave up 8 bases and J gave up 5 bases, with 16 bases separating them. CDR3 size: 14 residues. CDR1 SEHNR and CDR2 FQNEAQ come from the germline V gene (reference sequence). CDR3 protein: CASGLGGGDQPQHF. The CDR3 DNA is TGTGCCAGCGGCCTCGGCGGGGGGGATCAGCCCCAGCATTTT.

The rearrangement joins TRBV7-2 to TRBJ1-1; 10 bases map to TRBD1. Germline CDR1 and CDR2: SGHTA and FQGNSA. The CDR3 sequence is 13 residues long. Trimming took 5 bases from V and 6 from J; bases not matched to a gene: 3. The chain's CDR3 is CASSRQGAAEAFF. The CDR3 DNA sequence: TGTGCCAGCAGCAGACAGGGGGCCGCTGAAGCTTTCTTT.

This CDR3 is CASSVQGSGNGYTF. CDR3 nucleotide sequence: TGTGCCAGCAGCGTACAGGGGAGTGGGAATGGCTACACCTTC. This chain links TRBV13 with TRBJ1-2, with 7 positions matching TRBD1. The junction had 9 bases not matched to a gene; V was cut back by 5 bases and J by 6 bases. The V gene's germline CDR1 is PRHDT and CDR2 FYEKMQ (reference sequence). The CDR3 runs 14 residues.

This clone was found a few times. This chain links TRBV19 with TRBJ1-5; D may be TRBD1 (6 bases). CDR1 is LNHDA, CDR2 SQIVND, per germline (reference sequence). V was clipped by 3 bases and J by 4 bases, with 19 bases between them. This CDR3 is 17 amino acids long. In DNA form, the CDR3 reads TGTGCCAGTAGTATGGGACGGACTAGGGGGGTAAATCAGCCCCAGCATTTT. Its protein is CASSMGRTRGVNQPQHF. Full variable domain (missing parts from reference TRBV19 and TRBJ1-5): DGGITQSPKYLFRKEGQNVTLSCEQNLNHDAMYWYRQDPGQGLRLIYYSQIVNDFQKGDIAEGYSVSREKKESFPLTVTSAQKNPTAFYLCASSMGRTRGVNQPQHFGDGTRLSIL.

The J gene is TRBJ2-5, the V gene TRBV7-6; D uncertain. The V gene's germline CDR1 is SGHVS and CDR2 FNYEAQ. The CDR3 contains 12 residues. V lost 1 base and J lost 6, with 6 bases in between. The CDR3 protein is CASSLGGQTQYF. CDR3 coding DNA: TGTGCCAGCAGCTTAGGTGGGCAGACCCAGTACTTC.

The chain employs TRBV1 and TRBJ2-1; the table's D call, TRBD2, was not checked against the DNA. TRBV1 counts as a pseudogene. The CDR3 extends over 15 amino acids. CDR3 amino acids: CTSSIAGARGHEQFF. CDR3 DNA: TGCACCAGCAGCATAGCGGGGGCTCGGGGCCATGAGCAGTTCTTC.

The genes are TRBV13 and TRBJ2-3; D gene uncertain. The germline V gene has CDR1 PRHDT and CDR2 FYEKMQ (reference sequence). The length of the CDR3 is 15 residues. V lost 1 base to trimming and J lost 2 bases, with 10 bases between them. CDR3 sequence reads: CASSLALGDTDTQYF. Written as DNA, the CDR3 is TGTGCCAGCAGCTTAGCCCTAGGAGACACAGATACGCAGTATTTT.

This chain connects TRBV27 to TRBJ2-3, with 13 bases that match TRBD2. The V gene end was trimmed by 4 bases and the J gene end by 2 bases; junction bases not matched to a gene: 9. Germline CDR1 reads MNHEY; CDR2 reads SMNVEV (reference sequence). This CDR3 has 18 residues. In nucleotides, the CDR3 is TGTGCCAGCAGTTCCCGACTAGCGGGAGGAGTAAACACAGATACGCAGTATTTT. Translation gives CASSSRLAGGVNTDTQYF.

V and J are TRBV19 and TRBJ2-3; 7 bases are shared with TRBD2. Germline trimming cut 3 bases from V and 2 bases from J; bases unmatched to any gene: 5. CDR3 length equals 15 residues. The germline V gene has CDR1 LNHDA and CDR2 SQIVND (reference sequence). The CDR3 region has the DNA TGTGCCAGTAGTATGGGTGCGGGGGTCACAGATACGCAGTATTTT. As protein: CASSMGAGVTDTQYF. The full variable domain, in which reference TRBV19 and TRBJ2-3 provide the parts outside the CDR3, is DGGITQSPKYLFRKEGQNVTLSCEQNLNHDAMYWYRQDPGQGLRLIYYSQIVNDFQKGDIAEGYSVSREKKESFPLTVTSAQKNPTAFYLCASSMGAGVTDTQYFGPGTRLTVL.

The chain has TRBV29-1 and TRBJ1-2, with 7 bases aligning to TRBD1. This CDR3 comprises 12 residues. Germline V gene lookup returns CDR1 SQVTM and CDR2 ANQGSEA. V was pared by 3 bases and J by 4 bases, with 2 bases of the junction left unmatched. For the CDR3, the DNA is TGCAGCGTTGACGCAGGGGGCTATGGCTACACCTTC. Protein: CSVDAGGYGYTF.

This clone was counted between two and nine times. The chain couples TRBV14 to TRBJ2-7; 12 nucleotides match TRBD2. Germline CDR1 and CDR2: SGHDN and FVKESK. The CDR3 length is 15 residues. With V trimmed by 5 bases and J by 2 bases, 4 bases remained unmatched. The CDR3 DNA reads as TGTGCCAGCAGCTTTACTAGCGGGAGGCCCTACGAGCAGTACTTC. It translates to CASSFTSGRPYEQYF.

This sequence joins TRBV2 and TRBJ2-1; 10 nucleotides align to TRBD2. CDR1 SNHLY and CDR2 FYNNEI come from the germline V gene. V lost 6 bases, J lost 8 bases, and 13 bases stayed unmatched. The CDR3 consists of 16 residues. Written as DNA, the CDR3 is TGTGCCAGCAGCCTAGCTAGCGGGAGACGGGGCGATGAGCAGTTCTTC. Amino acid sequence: CASSLASGRRGDEQFF.

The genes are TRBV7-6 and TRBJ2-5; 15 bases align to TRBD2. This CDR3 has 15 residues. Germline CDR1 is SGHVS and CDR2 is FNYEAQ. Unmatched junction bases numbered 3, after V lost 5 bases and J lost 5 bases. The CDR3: CASSPGTSGGETQYF. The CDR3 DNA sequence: TGTGCCAGCAGCCCCGGGACTAGCGGGGGGGAGACCCAGTACTTC. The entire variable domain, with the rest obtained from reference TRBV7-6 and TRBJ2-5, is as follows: GAGVSQSPRYKVTKRGQDVALRCDPISGHVSLYWYRQALGQGPEFLTYFNYEAQQDKSGLPNDRFSAERPEGSISTLTIQRTEQRDSAMYRCASSPGTSGGETQYFGPGTRLLVL.

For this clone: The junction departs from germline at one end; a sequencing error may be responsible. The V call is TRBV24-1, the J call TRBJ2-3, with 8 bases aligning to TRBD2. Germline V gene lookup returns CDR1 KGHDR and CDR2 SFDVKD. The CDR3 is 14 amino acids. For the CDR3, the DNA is TGTGCCACCAGTGATTGGACTAGCATAGATACGCAGTATTTT. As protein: CATSDWTSIDTQYF.

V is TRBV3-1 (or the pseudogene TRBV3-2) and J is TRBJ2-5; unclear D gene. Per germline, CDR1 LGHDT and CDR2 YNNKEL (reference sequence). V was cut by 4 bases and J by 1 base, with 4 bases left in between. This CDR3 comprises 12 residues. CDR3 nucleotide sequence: TGTGCCAGCAGCCTTCTCCAAGAGACCCAGTACTTC. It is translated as CASSLLQETQYF.

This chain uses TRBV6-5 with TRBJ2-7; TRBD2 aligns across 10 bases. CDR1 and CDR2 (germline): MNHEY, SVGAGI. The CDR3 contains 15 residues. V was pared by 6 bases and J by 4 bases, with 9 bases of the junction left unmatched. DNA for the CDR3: TGTGCCAGCAGACCCCCTAGCGGGAGTTCTTACGAGCAGTACTTC. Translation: CASRPPSGSSYEQYF.

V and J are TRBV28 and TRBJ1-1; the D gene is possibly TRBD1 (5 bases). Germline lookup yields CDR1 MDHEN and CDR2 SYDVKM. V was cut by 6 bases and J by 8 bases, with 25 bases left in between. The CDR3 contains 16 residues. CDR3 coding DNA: TGTGCCAGCAGACCCCCGACCGGGACTCCTACGAAAGAAGCTTTCTTT. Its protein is CASRPPTGTPTKEAFF.

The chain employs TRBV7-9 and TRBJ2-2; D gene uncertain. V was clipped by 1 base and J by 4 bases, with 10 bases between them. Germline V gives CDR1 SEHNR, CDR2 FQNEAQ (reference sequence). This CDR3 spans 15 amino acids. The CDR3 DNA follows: TGTGCCAGCAGCTTAGAGGCGGAAACCACCGGGGAGCTGTTTTTT. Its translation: CASSLEAETTGELFF.

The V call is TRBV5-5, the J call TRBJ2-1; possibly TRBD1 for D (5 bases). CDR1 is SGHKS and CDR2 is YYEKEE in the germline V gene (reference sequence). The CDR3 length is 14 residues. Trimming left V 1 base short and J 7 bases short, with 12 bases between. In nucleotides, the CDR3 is TGTGCCAGCAGCTTGTTAGGTCCAGGGAATGAGCAGTTCTTC. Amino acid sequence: CASSLLGPGNEQFF.

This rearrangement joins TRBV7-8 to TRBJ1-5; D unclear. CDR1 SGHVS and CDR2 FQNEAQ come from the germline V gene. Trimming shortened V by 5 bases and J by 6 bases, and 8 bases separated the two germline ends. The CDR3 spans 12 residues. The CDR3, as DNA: TGTGCCAGCAGCCAGCGCGGTCAGCCCCAGCATTTT. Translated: CASSQRGQPQHF.

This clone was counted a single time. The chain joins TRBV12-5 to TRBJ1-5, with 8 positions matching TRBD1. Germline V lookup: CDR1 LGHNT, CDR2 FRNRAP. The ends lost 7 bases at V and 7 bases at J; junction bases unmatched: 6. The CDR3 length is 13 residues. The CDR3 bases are TGTGCTAGTGACTTGACAGGGGAACAGCCCCAGCATTTT. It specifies CASDLTGEQPQHF.

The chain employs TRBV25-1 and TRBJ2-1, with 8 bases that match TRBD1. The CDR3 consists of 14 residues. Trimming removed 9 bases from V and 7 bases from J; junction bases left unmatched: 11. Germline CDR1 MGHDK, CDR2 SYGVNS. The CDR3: CASKDRGVLNEQFF. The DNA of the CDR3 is TGTGCCAGTAAAGACAGGGGAGTACTAAATGAGCAGTTCTTC.